The clone carrying this T cell receptor beta chain occurred a few times. The data were taken from a study of cytomegalovirus exposure and HLA in healthy donors. The PCR was carried out with 60 Vbeta primers and 13 Jbeta primers. Here immunoSEQ multiplex PCR was the method, and the copy in TCRdb shows in-frame clones only, minus some. The data show about 83,000 clones, around three quarters seen once. The CDR3 is 14 amino acids. With 3 bases removed from V and 4 bases from J, the gap between germline ends came to 12 bases. CDR1 and CDR2 (germline): SGHTA, FQGNSA. This receptor was obtained from a man in his sixties in good health and CMV-seronegative. This rearrangement joins TRBV7-2 to TRBJ1-1; D might be TRBD1 (6 bases). Sequencing was carried out using PBMCs. In nucleotides, the CDR3 is TGTGCCAGCAGCTTTTGGACAGCACCCACTGAAGCTTTCTTT. Its protein is CASSFWTAPTEAFF. The full variable domain, in which reference TRBV7-2 and TRBJ1-1 provide the parts outside the CDR3, is GAGVSQSPSNKVTEKGKDVELRCDPISGHTALYWYRQSLGQGLEFLIYFQGNSAPDKSGLPSDRFSAERTGGSVSTLTIQRTQQEDSAVYLCASSFWTAPTEAFFGQGTRLTVV.